The 23 T cell receptor beta chains in this list originate from one sample, sequenced in a study of blood T cell repertoires in COVID-19. Using immunoSEQ multiplex PCR, the repertoire was profiled, and TCRdb retains in-frame clones only, with some absent. The data hold approximately 240,000 clones, with about 88% observed a single time. Material for sequencing was peripheral blood. The receptors stem from a man between 45 and 60 years old who had recovered from COVID-19.

This clone was seen only once. The chain links TRBV27 to TRBJ2-1, with a weak D call TRBD1 (5 bases). The CDR3 length is 13 residues. Trimming pared 3 bases from V and 4 bases from J, leaving 7 bases between. The germline V gene encodes CDR1 MNHEY and CDR2 SMNVEV (reference sequence). In DNA, the CDR3 is TGTGCCAGCAGTTTTAGGGGTTACAATGAGCAGTTCTTC. Protein: CASSFRGYNEQFF.

The V gene is TRBV27, the J gene TRBJ2-7, with TRBD2 matching over 7 bases. Germline V CDR1 and CDR2: MNHEY, SMNVEV (reference sequence). The V segment lost 8 bases and the J segment 2 bases; nucleotides outside the gene matches: 3. The CDR3 covers 12 residues. CDR3 region: CASGTSAYEQYF. The CDR3 bases are TGTGCCAGCGGAACTAGCGCCTACGAGCAGTACTTC.

The rearrangement uses TRBV5-1 and TRBJ2-1; the match to TRBD2 covers 8 bases. V was pared by 4 bases and J by 8 bases, with 8 bases of the junction left unmatched. This CDR3 contains 14 residues. The germline CDR1 and CDR2 sequences are SGHRS and YFSETQ. Written as DNA, the CDR3 is TGCGCCAGCAGCGCGGTAGCGGGACTGGATGAGCAGTTCTTC. It specifies CASSAVAGLDEQFF.

The J gene is TRBJ2-6, the V gene TRBV18; 8 bases align to TRBD1. The V segment lost 0 bases and the J segment 0 bases; nucleotides outside the gene matches: 10. The CDR3 extends over 20 amino acids. Germline CDR1 and CDR2: KGHSH and LQKENI. In DNA form, the CDR3 reads TGTGCCAGCTCACCACCGATTATCGGACAGGGTTTCTCTGGGGCCAACGTCCTGACTTTC. Protein product: CASSPPIIGQGFSGANVLTF.

The chain has TRBV28 and TRBJ2-7, with D maybe TRBD1 (6 bases). V lost 5 bases to trimming and J lost 2 bases, with 16 bases between them. Germline V gene data show CDR1 as MDHEN and CDR2 as SYDVKM. This CDR3 is built from 15 residues. The CDR3 here is CASSLWDAGAYEQYF. The CDR3, as DNA: TGTGCCAGCAGTCTCTGGGACGCAGGGGCCTACGAGCAGTACTTC.

The chain links TRBV27 to TRBJ2-7, with 8 bases that match TRBD2. Germline CDR1 reads MNHEY; CDR2 reads SMNVEV (reference sequence). Unmatched junction bases numbered 13, after V lost 10 bases and J lost 2 bases. CDR3 size: 15 residues. The CDR3 DNA follows: TGTGCCACCAGAGTTCCCAGCGGGAGACCCTACGAGCAGTACTTC. It yields the protein CATRVPSGRPYEQYF.

The chain joins TRBV5-1 to TRBJ2-1, with D unclear. In germline, CDR1 is SGHRS, CDR2 YFSETQ. The germline V and J ends were trimmed by 7 bases and 7 bases, with 15 bases remaining between them. The CDR3 length is 13 residues. The CDR3 is CASRVDGWNEQFF. CDR3 nucleotides: TGCGCCAGCCGCGTGGACGGTTGGAATGAGCAGTTCTTC. Full variable domain (missing parts from reference TRBV5-1 and TRBJ2-1): KAGVTQTPRYLIKTRGQQVTLSCSPISGHRSVSWYQQTPGQGLQFLFEYFSETQRNKGNFPGRFSGRQFSNSRSEMNVSTLELGDSALYLCASRVDGWNEQFFGPGTRLTVL.

The chain uses TRBV3-1 (or the pseudogene TRBV3-2) and TRBJ2-1, with no clear D. The CDR3 is 14 residues long. In germline, CDR1 is LGHDT, CDR2 YNNKEL (reference sequence). V was trimmed by 4 bases and J by 7 bases, leaving 14 bases between them. The CDR3 region is CASSLTGSRNEQFF. DNA for the CDR3: TGTGCCAGCAGCCTTACCGGGTCTAGGAATGAGCAGTTCTTC.

A word on this clone: Distinct nucleotide sequences in the sample also encode this CDR3. The J gene is TRBJ2-7, the V gene TRBV7-8; 11 bases agree with TRBD1. Losses at the gene ends were 5 bases for V and 4 bases for J; bases not matched to a gene: 7. Germline CDR1 SGHVS, CDR2 FQNEAQ. This CDR3 has 15 amino acids. The chain's CDR3 is CASSGYRDRGYEQYF. The CDR3 nucleotides read TGTGCCAGCAGCGGATACCGGGACAGGGGGTACGAGCAGTACTTC. Variable domain in full (rest from reference TRBV7-8 and TRBJ2-7): GAGVSQSPRYKVAKRGQDVALRCDPISGHVSLFWYQQALGQGPEFLTYFQNEAQLDKSGLPSDRFFAERPEGSVSTLKIQRTQQEDSAVYLCASSGYRDRGYEQYFGPGTRLTVT.

The chain carries TRBV16 and TRBJ2-1, with 8 nucleotides matching TRBD2. This CDR3 has 16 amino acids. The ends lost 3 bases at V and 0 bases at J; junction bases unmatched: 4. Germline V lookup: CDR1 KGHSY, CDR2 FQNENV. The CDR3 spells CASSQAAGASYNEQFF. DNA of the CDR3: TGTGCCAGCAGCCAGGCAGCGGGAGCCTCCTACAATGAGCAGTTCTTC.

This clone showed up just a few times. The chain carries TRBV28 and TRBJ2-1; 9 bases line up with TRBD2. This CDR3 contains 15 residues. Germline V gene sequence: CDR1 MDHEN, CDR2 SYDVKM. Trimming at V came to 2 bases and at J to 10 bases, leaving 9 bases not matched to a gene. CDR3 coding DNA: TGTGCCAGCAGTTTAGGAGGCGGGAGGGCCAGGGAGCAGTTCTTC. Protein: CASSLGGGRAREQFF.

The rearrangement uses TRBV24-1 and TRBJ1-2; the match to TRBD1 covers 7 bases. This CDR3 is 15 amino acids long. The V and J ends lost 4 bases and 0 bases, in that order; junction bases with no gene match: 4. Per germline, CDR1 KGHDR and CDR2 SFDVKD. The CDR3 DNA follows: TGTGCCACCAGTGAAGCCGGGACAGCTAACTATGGCTACACCTTC. Residues: CATSEAGTANYGYTF.

This sequence joins TRBV28 and TRBJ1-1, with D possibly being TRBD1 (5 bases). Germline CDR1 and CDR2: MDHEN and SYDVKM. The CDR3 consists of 14 residues. The V end was cut by 6 bases, the J end by 4 bases, with 15 bases between. The CDR3, as DNA: TGTGCCAGCAGACGACCAGGGCCGGGCACTGAAGCTTTCTTT. Amino acid sequence: CASRRPGPGTEAFF.

This chain links TRBV3-1 (or the pseudogene TRBV3-2) with TRBJ2-7; 7 bases line up with TRBD2. Germline CDR1 reads LGHDT; CDR2 reads YNNKEL (reference sequence). Trimming removed 2 bases from V and 0 bases from J; junction bases left unmatched: 4. The CDR3 covers 15 residues. The CDR3 reads CASSQPSGLSYEQYF. CDR3 DNA: TGTGCCAGCAGCCAACCTAGCGGCCTCTCCTACGAGCAGTACTTC.

This CDR3 is CATGQGSYEQYF. DNA of the CDR3: TGTGCCACCGGACAGGGTTCCTACGAGCAGTACTTC. The rearrangement links TRBV19 to TRBJ2-7; 8 positions agree with TRBD1. This CDR3 contains 12 residues. CDR1 is LNHDA and CDR2 is SQIVND in the germline V gene (reference sequence). The V and J ends lost 10 bases and 1 base, in that order; junction bases with no gene match: 3.

This clone was observed once. The chain is built from TRBV6-5 and TRBJ2-1, with 7 positions matching TRBD1. V gave up 5 bases and J gave up 3 bases; unmatched junction bases: 7. Germline CDR1 reads MNHEY; CDR2 reads SVGAGI. The CDR3 contains 15 residues. The CDR3 region is CASSPTGVLYNEQFF. The CDR3 bases are TGTGCCAGCAGTCCAACAGGGGTTCTCTACAATGAGCAGTTCTTC.

The chain employs TRBV15 and TRBJ1-2; no reliable D call. This CDR3 region has 14 residues. Germline V gene data show CDR1 as LNHNV and CDR2 as YYDKDF (reference sequence). Trimming shortened V by 0 bases and J by 3 bases, and 8 bases separated the two germline ends. The CDR3 bases are TGTGCCACCAGCAGAGATACCGGGGACTATGGCTACACCTTC. This encodes CATSRDTGDYGYTF.

The CDR3 nucleotides are TGTGCCAGTAGCAAATTTCCCGGACAGGGGGCAATGTCGCCCGGAAACACCATATATTTT. Translated, it gives CASSKFPGQGAMSPGNTIYF. This rearrangement joins TRBV19 to TRBJ1-3; 11 bases are shared with TRBD1. The germline V gene has CDR1 LNHDA and CDR2 SQIVND (reference sequence). The V and J ends lost 6 bases and 4 bases, in that order; junction bases with no gene match: 20. The CDR3 consists of 20 residues.

This sequence joins TRBV6-2 or TRBV6-3 and TRBJ1-4, with unresolved D. Trimming took 2 bases from V and 5 from J, leaving 9 bases between them. The CDR3 is 14 amino acids. Germline V gene data show CDR1 as MNHEY and CDR2 as SVGEGT. CDR3 sequence (DNA): TGTGCCAGCAGTTACCTACAGCTCAATGAAAAACTGTTTTTT. Translation gives CASSYLQLNEKLFF.

The genes are TRBV5-1 and TRBJ2-1, with 13 bases identical to TRBD2. The CDR3 has 20 amino acids. V shed 0 bases, J shed 0 bases, and the junction held 9 bases outside the gene matches. Germline assignment: CDR1 SGHRS and CDR2 YFSETQ. The DNA of the CDR3 is TGCGCCAGCAGCTTGGTCGGGACTAGCGGGACCCGTAGCTCCTACAATGAGCAGTTCTTC. Protein: CASSLVGTSGTRSSYNEQFF.

The gene calls are TRBV5-3 and TRBJ2-7; 12 bases align to TRBD2. TRBV5-3 counts as an open reading frame of uncertain function. With 2 bases clipped from V and 3 bases from J, the junction kept 3 bases outside the gene matches. The CDR3 consists of 15 residues. The DNA for the CDR3 is TGTGCCAGAAGCTTCGGACTAGCGGGACTCTACGAGCAGTACTTC. It is translated as CARSFGLAGLYEQYF.

The count of this clone is one. V usage is TRBV6-1 and J usage is TRBJ2-3; maybe TRBD2 (6 bases). The CDR3 totals 16 residues. Germline-derived CDR1 and CDR2 are MNHNS and SASEGT. Trimming took 4 bases from V and 0 from J, leaving 14 bases between them. The CDR3 nucleotides are TGTGCCAGCAGTGCGACCGGACTATCTAGCACAGATACGCAGTATTTT. Its translation: CASSATGLSSTDTQYF.

The CDR3 sequence: CAISESMHRDSYGYTF. The CDR3 DNA reads as TGTGCCATCAGTGAGTCAATGCACAGGGACAGCTATGGCTACACCTTC. This sequence joins TRBV10-3 and TRBJ1-2, with 7 bases matching TRBD1. Germline assignment: CDR1 ENHRY and CDR2 SYGVKD. The V gene end was trimmed by 0 bases and the J gene end by 4 bases; junction bases not matched to a gene: 8. CDR3 length: 16 residues.